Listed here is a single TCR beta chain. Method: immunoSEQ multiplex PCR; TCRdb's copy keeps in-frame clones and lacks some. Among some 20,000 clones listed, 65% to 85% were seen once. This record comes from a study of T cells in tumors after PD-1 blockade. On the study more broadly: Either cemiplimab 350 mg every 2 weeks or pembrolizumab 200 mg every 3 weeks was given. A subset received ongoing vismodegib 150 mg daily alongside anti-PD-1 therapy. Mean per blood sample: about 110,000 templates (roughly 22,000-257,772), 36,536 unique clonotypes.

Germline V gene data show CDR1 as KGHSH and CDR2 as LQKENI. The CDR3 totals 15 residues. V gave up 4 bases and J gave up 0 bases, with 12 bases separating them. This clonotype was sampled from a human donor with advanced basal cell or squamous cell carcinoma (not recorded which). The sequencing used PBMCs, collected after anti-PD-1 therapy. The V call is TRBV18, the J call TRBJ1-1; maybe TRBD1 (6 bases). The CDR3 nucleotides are TGTGCCAGCTCACGCGGCGGGACACTGAACACTGAAGCTTTCTTT. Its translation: CASSRGGTLNTEAFF.